Shown below are 6 T cell receptor beta chains from a single sample sequenced in a study of T-cell memory formation after mild COVID-19. TCRdb reanalysed the 5' RACE reads using MiXCR and keeps one entry per CDR3 protein. Seen here are 100,000 to 120,000 distinct CDR3 sequences, 18% observed once, and the top ten hold approximately 5%. The sequencing sample was made of PBMCs or a T cell subset sorted from them (not recorded which). The receptors originated from a man younger than 35 who had mild COVID-19 (a few samples of this study predate the infection). Cell type and time point are not known.

This clonotype was seen at least ten times. The chain links TRBV5-1 to TRBJ2-3; D gene ambiguous. The CDR3 has 14 amino acids. Deletions cut 0 bases from V and 0 bases from J, with 5 bases between. Germline V CDR1 and CDR2: SGHRS, YFSETQ. DNA for the CDR3: TGCGCCAGCAGCTTGGTAGAAAGCACAGATACGCAGTATTTT. Translating gives CASSLVESTDTQYF.

V gene TRBV28 combines with J gene TRBJ2-7, with 7 bases that match TRBD2. There are 11 residues in the CDR3. Germline V gene sequence: CDR1 MDHEN, CDR2 SYDVKM. V lost 10 bases to trimming and J lost 3 bases; unmatched junction nucleotides: 3. The CDR3 DNA reads TGTGCCACCTGGGGGGGCTACGAGCAGTACTTC. Protein product: CATWGGYEQYF. Drawing the rest from reference TRBV28 and TRBJ2-7, the complete variable domain is DVKVTQSSRYLVKRTGEKVFLECVQDMDHENMFWYRQDPGLGLRLIYFSYDVKMKEKGDIPEGYSVSREKKERFSLILESASTNQTSMYLCATWGGYEQYFGPGTRLTVT.

In this sample, this clonotype turned up many times. This chain connects TRBV4-2 to TRBJ1-3; D is uncertain. Germline assignment: CDR1 LGHNA and CDR2 YNFKEQ. This CDR3 is built from 16 residues. Trimming stripped 0 bases from V and 4 bases from J, with 13 bases between. CDR3 sequence (DNA): TGTGCCAGCAGCCAAGATTTAACCGCGGGGGGAAACACCATATATTTT. Encoded protein: CASSQDLTAGGNTIYF.

This chain uses TRBV20-1 with TRBJ2-3; 8 bases map to TRBD2. The CDR3 loop spans 15 amino acids. Trimming removed 6 bases from V and 8 bases from J; junction bases left unmatched: 16. Germline V CDR1 and CDR2: DFQATT, SNEGSKA (reference sequence). CDR3 sequence: CSAGLKRGPPFTQYF. CDR3 nucleotide sequence: TGCAGTGCGGGCCTTAAGCGGGGGCCTCCCTTTACGCAGTATTTT.

This clonotype was detected a few times. The rearrangement links TRBV5-1 to TRBJ1-1; no definite D call. The germline gives CDR1 SGHRS, CDR2 YFSETQ. The CDR3 is made up of 14 amino acids. The V and J ends lost 1 base and 5 bases respectively, with 12 bases between them. CDR3 DNA sequence: TGCGCCAGCAGCTTGCCCCTTGGGTCTACTGAAGCTTTCTTT. As protein: CASSLPLGSTEAFF.

The chain links TRBV6-5 to TRBJ1-2; D gene unclear. The CDR3 extends over 13 amino acids. CDR1 and CDR2 (germline): MNHEY, SVGAGI. The germline V and J ends were trimmed by 0 bases and 4 bases, with 6 bases remaining between them. The chain's CDR3 is CASSYSEGYGYTF. In DNA, the CDR3 is TGTGCCAGCAGTTACTCGGAAGGCTATGGCTACACCTTC.